This passage covers 25 T cell receptor beta chains from one sample sequenced in a study of T-cell memory formation after mild COVID-19. TCRdb independently ran MiXCR on the 5' RACE reads; one entry per CDR3 protein. This table holds about 130,000 distinct CDR3 sequences, over 15% found once. The sample taken for sequencing was PBMCs or a T cell subset sorted from them (not recorded which). Receptor source: a man aged 18 to 35 who had mild COVID-19 (a few samples of this study predate the infection). Cell type and time point are not known.

This clonotype was counted a few times. The chain has TRBV7-8 and TRBJ2-2; 8 bases agree with TRBD1. Germline assignment: CDR1 SGHVS and CDR2 FQNEAQ. The CDR3 length is 17 residues. Unmatched junction bases numbered 16, after V lost 7 bases and J lost 6 bases. This CDR3 reads CASTRLRAGGAPGELFF. CDR3 nucleotide sequence: TGTGCCAGCACCCGACTCCGTGCAGGGGGCGCCCCCGGGGAGCTGTTTTTT.

The genes are TRBV20-1 and TRBJ1-3, with D unresolved. Per the germline V gene, CDR1 is DFQATT and CDR2 is SNEGSKA (reference sequence). CDR3 size: 15 residues. Trimming removed 1 base from V and 0 bases from J, with 10 bases in between. CDR3 nucleotides: TGCAGTGCTAGAGTTCCAGCGATCTCTGGAAACACCATATATTTT. It specifies CSARVPAISGNTIYF.

This sequence joins TRBV20-1 and TRBJ2-5; D perhaps matches TRBD1 (5 bases). Trimming pared 6 bases from V and 4 bases from J, leaving 18 bases between. CDR3 length: 14 amino acids. Germline V gene lookup returns CDR1 DFQATT and CDR2 SNEGSKA (reference sequence). The CDR3 bases are TGCAGTGCCCCCCCCAGACTGGGGCGAGAGACCCAGTACTTC. It yields the protein CSAPPRLGRETQYF.

This clonotype was detected only a few times. CDR3 sequence (DNA): TGTGCCACCAGCAGAGATTACGGGGAGGGGGAGACCCAGTACTTC. Translating it yields CATSRDYGEGETQYF. The chain has TRBV15 and TRBJ2-5; 7 nucleotides align to TRBD2. The germline gives CDR1 LNHNV, CDR2 YYDKDF (reference sequence). The CDR3 consists of 15 residues. V lost 0 bases and J lost 5; bases outside the gene matches: 6.

This clonotype was seen more than once but under ten times. This chain joins TRBV12-3 or TRBV12-4 and TRBJ2-5; D is possibly TRBD1 (6 bases). This CDR3 spans 13 amino acids. Trimming left V 8 bases short and J 4 bases short, with 14 bases between. The CDR3 loop is CASEGGDGETQYF. CDR3 in DNA: TGTGCCAGCGAAGGGGGAGACGGAGAGACCCAGTACTTC.

This clonotype was found a few times. The chain carries TRBV11-2 and TRBJ1-2; 7 bases are a match to TRBD1. Trimming took 7 bases from V and 5 from J; bases not matched to a gene: 10. Germline V lookup: CDR1 SGHAT, CDR2 FQNNGV. This CDR3 is 14 amino acids long. The DNA for the CDR3 is TGTGCCAGCACGAGACCGGGACAGAAGTATGGCTACACCTTC. Its translation: CASTRPGQKYGYTF.

The genes are TRBV7-2 and TRBJ1-6, with D possibly being TRBD1 (5 bases). The V end was cut by 5 bases, the J end by 7 bases, with 15 bases between. This CDR3 is built from 15 residues. Germline V gene sequence: CDR1 SGHTA, CDR2 FQGNSA. CDR3 loop: CASSRTGTSNSPLHF. Here the CDR3 DNA reads TGTGCCAGCAGCAGGACCGGGACCTCCAATTCACCCCTCCACTTT.

The CDR3 DNA follows: TGCAGTGCCAGGTGGGGAGGTACGCAGTATTTT. Translation gives CSARWGGTQYF. This chain connects TRBV20-1 to TRBJ2-3, with D perhaps matching TRBD2 (6 bases). Germline CDR1 reads DFQATT; CDR2 reads SNEGSKA (reference sequence). V shed 6 bases and J shed 8 bases, with 12 bases lying between them. This CDR3 comprises 11 residues.

The chain carries TRBV27 and TRBJ2-5, with a weak D call TRBD2 (5 bases). This CDR3 region has 13 residues. Germline CDR1 MNHEY, CDR2 SMNVEV (reference sequence). Trimming took 5 bases from V and 5 from J, leaving 12 bases between them. CDR3 in DNA: TGTGCCAGCAGTGCGAGGGTTAGGGAGACCCAGTACTTC. Amino acids: CASSARVRETQYF.

V gene TRBV18 combines with J gene TRBJ1-1; no definite D call. CDR3 length: 14 amino acids. CDR1 is KGHSH and CDR2 is LQKENI in the germline V gene. V was cut by 4 bases and J by 5 bases, with 14 bases left in between. This CDR3 is CASSLTEGGTEAFF. In nucleotides, the CDR3 is TGTGCCAGCTCACTCACAGAGGGAGGTACTGAAGCTTTCTTT.

This chain connects TRBV9 to TRBJ1-3; 10 bases are shared with TRBD1. The CDR3 contains 14 residues. Germline V lookup: CDR1 SGDLS, CDR2 YYNGEE. V lost 10 bases and J lost 7; bases outside the gene matches: 11. The chain's CDR3 is CASSLPGQGNTIYF. The CDR3 DNA sequence: TGTGCCTCTAGCCTTCCGGGACAGGGGAACACCATATATTTT.

This clonotype occurred a few times. The chain employs TRBV29-1 and TRBJ1-2, with 7 bases identical to TRBD1. CDR1 and CDR2 (germline): SQVTM, ANQGSEA. V shed 4 bases, J shed 0 bases, and the junction held 11 bases outside the gene matches. CDR3 size: 16 residues. Written as DNA, the CDR3 is TGCAGCGTTGGAGGGGCCAGGGGGAGACCTAACTATGGCTACACCTTC. It encodes CSVGGARGRPNYGYTF.

This clonotype was counted between two and nine times. The chain couples TRBV7-9 to TRBJ1-1; D gene unclear. The CDR3 spans 11 residues. The V gene's germline CDR1 is SEHNR and CDR2 FQNEAQ (reference sequence). V was shortened by 5 bases and J by 9 bases, with 10 bases between the two germline ends. The CDR3 reads CASSVRQKAFF. The CDR3 DNA reads TGTGCCAGCAGCGTAAGGCAGAAAGCTTTCTTT.

The chain recombines TRBV6-5 with TRBJ1-5; D not certain. The V end lost 2 bases, the J end lost 6 bases, and 8 bases lay between the germline ends. The CDR3 consists of 13 residues. Germline CDR1 reads MNHEY; CDR2 reads SVGAGI. The CDR3 region has the DNA TGTGCCAGCAGTTACAAGGAAGGTCAGCCCCAGCATTTT. This encodes CASSYKEGQPQHF.

This chain uses TRBV7-8 with TRBJ2-1; D uncertain. V gave up 0 bases and J gave up 8 bases, with 8 bases separating them. The germline V gene encodes CDR1 SGHVS and CDR2 FQNEAQ. The CDR3 covers 13 residues. For the CDR3, the DNA is TGTGCCAGCAGCTTAGCGGTCTTCGATGAGCAGTTCTTC. This codes for CASSLAVFDEQFF.

This clonotype was picked up a small number of times. This chain connects TRBV15 to TRBJ2-5, with 11 bases matching TRBD2. This CDR3 is 14 amino acids long. The junction had 4 bases not matched to a gene; V was cut back by 7 bases and J by 3 bases. The germline gives CDR1 LNHNV, CDR2 YYDKDF (reference sequence). The DNA for the CDR3 is TGTGCCACCAAGACGGGACTAGCGGAAGAGACCCAGTACTTC. It codes for CATKTGLAEETQYF.

This clonotype has a handful of counts. The gene calls are TRBV5-1 and TRBJ2-1; either TRBD1 or TRBD2 may fit D (5 bases each). The V and J ends lost 4 bases and 3 bases respectively, with 17 bases between them. The CDR3 extends over 16 amino acids. Looked up from germline, CDR1 is SGHRS and CDR2 is YFSETQ. CDR3 in amino acids: CASSPEGLTNYNEQFF. The CDR3 nucleotides read TGCGCCAGCAGCCCAGAGGGGCTCACTAACTACAATGAGCAGTTCTTC.

This clonotype was found a few times. This chain joins TRBV9 and TRBJ1-3, with unresolved D. Trimming took 3 bases from V and 1 from J, leaving 5 bases between them. This CDR3 region has 13 residues. Per the germline V gene, CDR1 is SGDLS and CDR2 is YYNGEE. CDR3 region: CASSAGSGNTIYF. The CDR3 DNA follows: TGTGCCAGCAGCGCGGGGTCTGGAAACACCATATATTTT.

The chain recombines TRBV7-3 with TRBJ2-2; tentative D call: TRBD2 (5 bases). The CDR3 contains 12 residues. CDR1 is SGHTA, CDR2 FQGTGA, per germline. V was pared by 5 bases and J by 8 bases, with 9 bases between. CDR3 amino acids: CASSGPGGELFF. CDR3 in DNA: TGTGCCAGCAGCGGCCCGGGGGGGGAGCTGTTTTTT.

This clonotype was counted between two and nine times. The chain recombines TRBV6-5 with TRBJ2-3, with D perhaps TRBD2 (6 bases). CDR1 and CDR2 (germline): MNHEY, SVGAGI. V was shortened by 2 bases and J by 2 bases, with 11 bases between the two germline ends. CDR3 length equals 15 residues. The CDR3 loop reads CASSYGTPDTDTQYF. Written as DNA, the CDR3 is TGTGCCAGCAGTTACGGGACTCCCGACACAGATACGCAGTATTTT.

This chain connects TRBV6-5 to TRBJ2-5, with D possibly matching TRBD2 (5 bases). With 8 bases removed from V and 2 bases from J, the gap between germline ends came to 9 bases. Germline CDR1 is MNHEY and CDR2 is SVGAGI. The CDR3 sequence is 12 residues long. The CDR3 region is CASAGRQETQYF. CDR3 coding DNA: TGTGCCAGCGCGGGCAGACAAGAGACCCAGTACTTC.

The chain links TRBV7-9 to TRBJ2-5, with a weak D call TRBD2 (6 bases). Germline-derived CDR1 and CDR2 are SEHNR and FQNEAQ (reference sequence). The CDR3 has 15 residues. Between the trimmed V and J ends, which lost 5 bases and 2 bases, there was a span of 15 bases. The CDR3 DNA reads TGTGCCAGCAGCCCCGCCGGGAGCGGGCAAGAGACCCAGTACTTC. Encoded protein: CASSPAGSGQETQYF.

The chain has TRBV5-6 and TRBJ2-5, with D uncertain. Germline CDR1 SGHDT, CDR2 YYEEEE. The CDR3 runs to 14 residues. Trimming cost V 5 bases and J 4 bases, with 15 bases left between them. The CDR3 region has the DNA TGTGCCAGCAGTCACCTCGGGCCCGGAGAGACCCAGTACTTC. It is translated as CASSHLGPGETQYF.

The chain combines TRBV5-1 with TRBJ1-1; a weak D match, TRBD1 (6 bases). The germline V and J ends were trimmed by 0 bases and 5 bases, with 11 bases remaining between them. This CDR3 has 14 residues. Germline CDR1 reads SGHRS; CDR2 reads YFSETQ. CDR3 nucleotide sequence: TGCGCCAGCAGCTTGGAAGGGAGGGGGACTGAAGCTTTCTTT. This sequence encodes CASSLEGRGTEAFF. Variable domain in full (rest from reference TRBV5-1 and TRBJ1-1): KAGVTQTPRYLIKTRGQQVTLSCSPISGHRSVSWYQQTPGQGLQFLFEYFSETQRNKGNFPGRFSGRQFSNSRSEMNVSTLELGDSALYLCASSLEGRGTEAFFGQGTRLTVV.

The rearrangement uses TRBV3-1 and TRBJ2-7; tentatively, D is TRBD2 (6 bases). This CDR3 is 14 amino acids long. CDR1 LGHDT and CDR2 YNNKEL come from the germline V gene (reference sequence). Between the trimmed V and J ends, which lost 6 bases and 2 bases, there was a span of 14 bases. The CDR3 loop is CASRHAGRTYEQYV. As DNA, the CDR3 is TGTGCCAGCAGGCACGCGGGACGGACCTACGAGCAGTACGTC.